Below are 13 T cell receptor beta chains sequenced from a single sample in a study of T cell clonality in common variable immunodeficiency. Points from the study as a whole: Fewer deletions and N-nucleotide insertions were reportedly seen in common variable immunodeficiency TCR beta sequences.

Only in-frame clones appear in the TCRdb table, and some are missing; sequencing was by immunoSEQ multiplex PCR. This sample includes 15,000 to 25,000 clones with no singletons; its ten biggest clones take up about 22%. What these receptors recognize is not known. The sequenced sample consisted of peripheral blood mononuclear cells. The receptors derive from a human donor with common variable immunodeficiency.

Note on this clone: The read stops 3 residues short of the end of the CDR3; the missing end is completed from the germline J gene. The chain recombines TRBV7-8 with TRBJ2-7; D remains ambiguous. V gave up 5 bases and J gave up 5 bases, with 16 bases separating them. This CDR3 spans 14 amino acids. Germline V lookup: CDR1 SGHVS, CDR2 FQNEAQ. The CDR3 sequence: CASSPDGPLDEQYF. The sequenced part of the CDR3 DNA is TGTGCCAGCAGCCCCGACGGCCCCCTAGACGAG.

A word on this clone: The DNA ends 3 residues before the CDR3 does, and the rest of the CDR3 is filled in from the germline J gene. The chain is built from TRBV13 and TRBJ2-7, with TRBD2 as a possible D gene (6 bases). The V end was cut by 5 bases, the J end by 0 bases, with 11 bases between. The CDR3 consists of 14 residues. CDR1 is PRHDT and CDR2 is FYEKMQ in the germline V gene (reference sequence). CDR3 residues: CASSPRRDSYEQYF. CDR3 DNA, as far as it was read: TGTGCCAGCAGCCCCCGGCGGGACTCCTACGAG.

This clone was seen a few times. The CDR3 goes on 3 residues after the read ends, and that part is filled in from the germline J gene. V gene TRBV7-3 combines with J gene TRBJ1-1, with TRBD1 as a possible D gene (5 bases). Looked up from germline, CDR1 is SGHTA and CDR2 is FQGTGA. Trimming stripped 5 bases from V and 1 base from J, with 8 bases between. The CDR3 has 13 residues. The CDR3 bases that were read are TGTGCCAGCAGCCAGCAGGGGAACACTGAA. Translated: CASSQQGNTE. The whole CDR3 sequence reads CASSQQGNTEAFF.

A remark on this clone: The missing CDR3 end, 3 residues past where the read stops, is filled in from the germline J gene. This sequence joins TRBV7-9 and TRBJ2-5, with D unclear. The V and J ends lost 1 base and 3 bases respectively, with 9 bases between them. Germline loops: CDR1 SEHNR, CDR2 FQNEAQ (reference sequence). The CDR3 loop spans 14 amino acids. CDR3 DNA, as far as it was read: TGTGCCAGCAGCTTAGGGAACACAGAAGAGACC. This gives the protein CASSLGNTEET. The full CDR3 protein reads CASSLGNTEETQYF.

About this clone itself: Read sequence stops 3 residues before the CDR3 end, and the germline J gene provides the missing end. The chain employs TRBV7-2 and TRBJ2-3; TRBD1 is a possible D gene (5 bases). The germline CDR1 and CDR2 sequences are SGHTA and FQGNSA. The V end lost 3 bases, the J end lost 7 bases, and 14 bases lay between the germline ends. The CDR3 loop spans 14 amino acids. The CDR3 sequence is CASSFIMTANTQYF. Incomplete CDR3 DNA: TGTGCCAGCAGCTTCATAATGACAGCAAATACG. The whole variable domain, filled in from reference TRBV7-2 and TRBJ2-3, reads GAGVSQSPSNKVTEKGKDVELRCDPISGHTALYWYRQSLGQGLEFLIYFQGNSAPDKSGLPSDRFSAERTGGSVSTLTIQRTQQEDSAVYLCASSFIMTANTQYFGPGTRLTVL.

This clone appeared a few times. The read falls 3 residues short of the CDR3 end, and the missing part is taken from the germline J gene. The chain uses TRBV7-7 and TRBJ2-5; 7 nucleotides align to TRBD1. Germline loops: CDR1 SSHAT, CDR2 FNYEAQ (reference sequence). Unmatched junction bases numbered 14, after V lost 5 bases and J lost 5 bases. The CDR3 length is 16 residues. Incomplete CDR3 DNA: TGTGCCAGCAGCCATGAACGACAGGGATTGGGGGAGACC. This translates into CASSHERQGLGET. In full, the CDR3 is CASSHERQGLGETQYF.

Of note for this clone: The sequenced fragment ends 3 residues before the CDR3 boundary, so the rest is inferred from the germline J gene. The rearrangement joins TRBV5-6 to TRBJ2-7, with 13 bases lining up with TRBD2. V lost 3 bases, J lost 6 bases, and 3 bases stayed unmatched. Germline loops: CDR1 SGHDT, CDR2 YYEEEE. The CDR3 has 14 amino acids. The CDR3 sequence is CASSWGTSGTEQYF. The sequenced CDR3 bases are TGTGCCAGCAGCTGGGGGACTAGCGGGACCGAG.

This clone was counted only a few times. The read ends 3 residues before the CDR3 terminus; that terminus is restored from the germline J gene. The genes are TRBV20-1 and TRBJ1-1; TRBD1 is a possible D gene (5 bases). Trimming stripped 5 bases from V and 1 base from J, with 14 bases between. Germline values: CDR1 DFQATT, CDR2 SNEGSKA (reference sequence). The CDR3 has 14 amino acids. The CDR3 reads CSAYPGQWNTEAFF. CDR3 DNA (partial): TGCAGTGCTTACCCAGGGCAATGGAACACTGAA.

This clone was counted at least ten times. CDR3 region: CASSLSQGFTEAFF. The part of the CDR3 DNA that was read is TGTGCCAGCAGCTTAAGCCAGGGGTTTACTGAA. The chain employs TRBV7-2 and TRBJ1-1; TRBD1 is a possible D gene (6 bases). The read ends 3 residues early relative to the CDR3; the germline J gene fills the gap. Trimming stripped 2 bases from V and 5 bases from J, with 12 bases between. CDR1 and CDR2 from the germline V gene are SGHTA and FQGNSA. This CDR3 comprises 14 residues. Drawing the rest from reference TRBV7-2 and TRBJ1-1, the complete variable domain is GAGVSQSPSNKVTEKGKDVELRCDPISGHTALYWYRQSLGQGLEFLIYFQGNSAPDKSGLPSDRFSAERTGGSVSTLTIQRTQQEDSAVYLCASSLSQGFTEAFFGQGTRLTVV.

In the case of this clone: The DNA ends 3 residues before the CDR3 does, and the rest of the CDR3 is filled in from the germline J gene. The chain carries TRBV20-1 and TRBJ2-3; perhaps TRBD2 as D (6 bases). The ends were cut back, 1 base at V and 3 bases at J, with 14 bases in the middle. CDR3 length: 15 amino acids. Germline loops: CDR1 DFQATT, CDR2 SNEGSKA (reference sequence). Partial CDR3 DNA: TGCAGTGCTAGAGCCCCCCTAGCGACAACAGATACG. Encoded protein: CSARAPLATTDT. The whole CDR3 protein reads CSARAPLATTDTQYF.

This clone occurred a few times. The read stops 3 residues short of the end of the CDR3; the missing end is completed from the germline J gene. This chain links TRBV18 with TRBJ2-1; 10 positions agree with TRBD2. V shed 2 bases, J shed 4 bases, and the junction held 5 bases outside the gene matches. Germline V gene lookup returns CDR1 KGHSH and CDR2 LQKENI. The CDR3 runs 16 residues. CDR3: CASSPTGTSAYNEQFF. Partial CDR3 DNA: TGTGCCAGCTCACCAACGGGGACTAGCGCTTACAATGAG.

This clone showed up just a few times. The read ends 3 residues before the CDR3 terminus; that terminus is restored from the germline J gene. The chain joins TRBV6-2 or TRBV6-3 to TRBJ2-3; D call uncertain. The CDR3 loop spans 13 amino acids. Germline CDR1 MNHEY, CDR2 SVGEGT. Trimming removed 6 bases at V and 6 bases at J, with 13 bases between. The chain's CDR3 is CASSESEMDTQYF. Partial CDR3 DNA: TGTGCCAGCAGCGAATCAGAGATGGATACG.

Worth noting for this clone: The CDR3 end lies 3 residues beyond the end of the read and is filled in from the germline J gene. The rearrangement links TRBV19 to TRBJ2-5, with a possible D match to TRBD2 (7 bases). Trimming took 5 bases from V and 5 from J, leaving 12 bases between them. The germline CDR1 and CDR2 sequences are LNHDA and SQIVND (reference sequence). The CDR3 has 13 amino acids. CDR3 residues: CASSRGASETQYF. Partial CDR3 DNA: TGTGCCAGTAGTCGGGGGGCGTCCGAGACC.